What follows describes a single TCR beta chain. Its antigen remains undetermined. There are no base qualities to consult, and no much larger clone falls within one base. The germline V gene sets CDR1 to MNHEY and CDR2 to SVGAGI. The CDR3 measures 13 amino acids from cysteine to phenylalanine. Left in the record is the CDR3 DNA by itself, 39 bases read in frame from the first base. At the junction V is shortened by 0 bases and J by 10 bases, with 11 bases in between. The cohort was made up of 650 to 700 healthy bone marrow donors. At the time of sampling, every cohort member was nominally healthy, though immune exposures that went unrecorded were likely present. The donor tested CMV seropositive, placing the donor among the 290 or so seropositive members of the cohort. Each donor provided a peripheral blood sample, and peripheral blood mononuclear cells were used for TCR beta sequencing. Genomic DNA extraction from the blood cell samples was performed with the Qiagen DNeasy Blood Extraction Kit.

This sample was included in a study of cytomegalovirus exposure and HLA in healthy donors (dated by TCRdb to 2015 to 2018). For context, the study as a whole: An earlier analysis of about 530 of the donors reported 276 Gb of sequence data and 117 million unique TCR beta sequences obtained from about 179 million T cells. Roughly 300 gigabases of sequencing data and approximately 80 million unique TCR sequences were included in an early release covering roughly 600 HLA-typed donors. Roughly 5 DR-DQ haplotypes were treated as single units for association and clustering because of strong linkage in the cohort. An earlier analysis of several hundred of the donors applied high-throughput TCR beta sequencing to assess whether each TCR beta V gene segment acted as functional or pseudogenic. Rather than drawing on any new phenotypic data, the later analysis identified candidate immune exposures from TCR beta sequences and the way those sequences occurred across donors. Among about 360 genotyped donors of the cohort, an average of approximately 240,000 unique TCR beta nucleotide sequences were sequenced per donor, roughly 20% of them non-productive. Class I and class II HLA loci were covered by the typing at four-digit resolution. In a later analysis, previously published TCR beta repertoires from 550 to 750 donors were re-analyzed and high-resolution HLA genotyping was added so that TCR occurrence patterns could be studied. Typing coverage varied by locus: roughly 629-640 donors for A, B, C, DRB1 and DQB1; roughly 520 for DQA1; 606 for DPA1; approximately 490 for DPB1. High-throughput TCR immunosequencing, statistical association of individual TCRs with disease status, and machine learning were combined to predict cytomegalovirus infection status. Besides the first cohort of roughly 640 subjects, a separate validation cohort made up of 120 different subjects was used. Every repertoire in the discovery cohort had been generated on one and the same sequencing platform. Using immunosequencing, the study profiled T cell repertoires from 666 subjects and related those repertoires to cytomegalovirus serostatus. The study aimed to test whether cataloging public T cell receptors could reveal signatures of past pathogen exposure. Alongside the repertoire data, information on donor age, sex, ethnicity and CMV serostatus was compiled. Genome-wide SNP genotypes for about 65% of the 666 donors were used in a later genetic analysis, which treated that subset as a discovery cohort. Of the 300 to 450 genotyped donors, about 84% fell in the genetic ancestry cluster associated with self-reported Caucasian donors. Study-wide findings and limitations: According to a later analysis, most CMV-associated TCR beta chains appeared to be HLA-restricted, and the HLA associations seemed to be driven largely by CMV exposure. In this cohort, only TCR beta chains were sequenced, and detectable features were limited by the absence of alpha or paired-chain data. The presence/absence analyses assumed that sequencing depth was roughly uniform across donors, and that assumption may not be true. A later analysis found that TCR association rates varied across HLA loci, with DRB1 alleles showing the most associated TCRs and HLA-C alleles the fewest. Compared with the roughly 670-donor mean, donors in an Asian-associated ancestry cluster had fewer N-insertions in productive TCRs, according to a later genetic analysis. In a later analysis, HLA-associated TCR beta chains were found to be more clonally expanded and to have lower generation probabilities than equally common non-associated chains. The study gave a list of roughly 150 TCR beta chains associated with cytomegalovirus. A further reported finding was that TCR beta sequences accurately predicted the HLA-A and HLA-B alleles for most subjects in the first cohort. Across donors, most TCR sequences were observed very rarely, whereas some public TCRs were present in many individuals. Correlated functional status among segregating V segments might reflect linkage disequilibrium, but an unknown experimental factor could not be ruled out. A cluster of highly shared sequence variants was judged likely to be a technical artifact of the sequencing pipeline. In both the original and validation cohorts, the classifier was reported to diagnose cytomegalovirus status with high specificity and sensitivity. Strong co-occurrence of HLA alleles, especially DR and DQ, made assigning TCR associations to individual alleles difficult. Because some donors lacked HLA typing at each locus, the association tests relied only on the typed subset. Broadly in line with IMGT annotations, most TCR beta V segments showed up in productive rearrangements about 87% or about 30% of the time in an earlier analysis of some 590 of the donors. A later analysis associated approximately 17,000 TCR beta sequences with specific HLA alleles at a false discovery rate of 0.05. According to the authors, the approach could potentially be generalized to other disease states and immunological phenotypes. A few of the identified cytomegalovirus-associated TCR beta chains were confirmed in vitro to be specific for cytomegalovirus antigens. The 87-base-pair reads could not distinguish some IMGT-functional V segments, including TRBV6-2 and TRBV6-3, so those segments were excluded. Because counts were too low, seventeen rarely observed V segments, including chromosome 9 orphons, were excluded from the earlier analysis of several hundred of the donors. The only immune exposure information available for the cohort was CMV serostatus. A later analysis reported that several top co-occurrence clusters appeared linked to parvovirus B19, influenza, CMV and Epstein-Barr virus. An association between a missense DCLRE1C variant and V-gene and J-gene trimming of TCR beta chains was found in a later genetic analysis and replicated in an independent cohort.

Library preparation used the immunoSEQ multiplex PCR assay. A mixture of 60 forward primers for TCR Vbeta segments and 13 reverse primers for TCR Jbeta segments was used in the multiplex PCR. The CDR3 region of rearranged TCR beta genes was amplified from genomic DNA by a multiplex PCR assay. The Illumina HiSeq System was used to sequence the amplified TCR beta libraries as 87-base-pair reads. Processing in the source paper ran as follows. A later analysis counted about 80 million unique TCR beta chains across the 600 to 850 repertoires, and around 12 million of these chains were shared by at least two donors. Raw reads were error-corrected and collapsed into unique sequences by a nearest-neighbor algorithm in which closely related sequences were merged to remove PCR and sequencing errors. CDR3 sequences were aligned to IMGT reference sequences to assign V, D and J gene segments. For a sequence to be retained, at least a six-nucleotide match to both a V gene segment and a J gene segment was required. Rearrangements were called productive when the CDR3 lacked stop codons and stayed in frame with V and J; all others were non-productive. CDR3 was defined by IMGT convention, running from the second conserved V-encoded cysteine to the conserved J-encoded phenylalanine. Sequences without an unambiguous match to a single V gene segment were excluded from the earlier analysis of approximately 600 of the donors. An earlier analysis of 587 of the donors classified V segments as functional when productive rearrangements were above 56.7% and as segregating when the standard deviation between donors was above 5%. A statistical classification framework was built for diagnosing cytomegalovirus status from the catalog of TCR beta chain sequences. In a later analysis, V and J genes were assigned by comparing TCR nucleotide sequences against IMGT/GENE-DB human TR gene sequences. Using the TCRdist pipeline, a later analysis assigned CDR3 sequences along with most-parsimonious VDJ recombination scenarios. In a later analysis, every TCR beta chain was defined by the combination of its CDR3 amino acid sequence and its V-gene family, and reads without a unique V-gene family were dropped. A later analysis removed nearly 600 highly shared, low-generation-probability nucleotide sequences to deal with suspected cross-contamination and a sequencing artifact. In a later analysis, a clonal expansion index for each public chain was calculated from normalized within-repertoire ranks of inferred template counts. In a later analysis, generation probabilities were computed using a VDJ recombination model fitted to out-of-frame rearrangements, and the results were checked against IGoR. In a later analysis, TCR-TCR, TCR-HLA and TCR-CMV co-occurrence was scored with hypergeometric tests, and a repertoire-size bias correction was applied to TCR pairs. False discovery rates were estimated in a later analysis by permuting HLA or CMV assignments 20 times. A later analysis grouped co-occurring TCRs with DBSCAN, adding TCRdist sequence similarity when clustering within HLA-allele-positive subsets. For co-occurrence clustering, repertoires with fewer than 30,000 or more than 120,000 public chains were excluded, along with four to six repertoires with anomalous nucleotide sharing. This immuneACCESS table, as held by TCRdb, lists in-frame sequences with V and J called but not all clones. Of the missing ones, under half trace to an unresolved V gene in checked studies; the others have no known cause. V, J and clone size are taken as reported in that table, and D and trimming were inferred from the DNA itself. The sample has about 160,000 clones on record, 65% to 80% of them singletons. The ten largest clones take up 2.5% to 3% of the sample.

What was sequenced was PBMCs. The chain is encoded by TRBV6-5 joined to TRBJ2-3; TRBD2 is a possible D gene, resting on 5 matching bases. This TCR was sampled from a woman in her 50s in good health and CMV-seropositive. The CDR3 reads CASSYSRGAPQYF. The base sequence is TGTGCCAGCAGTTACTCTCGGGGAGCTCCGCAGTATTTT.